The rows below give T cell receptor beta chains drawn from one sample of a study of tumor-infiltrating lymphocytes in primary liver carcinoma. TCRdb used MiXCR to reprocess the multiplex PCR reads, holding one entry per CDR3 protein. Here the sample spans approximately 330,000 distinct CDR3 sequences, around three fifths being singletons. Specimen: peripheral blood. These receptors all stem from a man in his forties or fifties with primary liver carcinoma and hepatitis B virus infection. Each CDR3 is given without its conserved first and last residue. The order of the fields is V gene, J gene, CDR3 length, CDR3 protein.

>TRBV6-1|TRBJ2-5|12
ASSEPAGARTQY
>TRBV6-2/TRBV6-3|TRBJ2-7|14
ASSYVTGQGSYEQY
>TRBV29-1|TRBJ2-7|11
SDEQSGTNEQY
>TRBV14|TRBJ1-1|9
ASSQYGEAF
>TRBV11-2|TRBJ2-1|17
ASSFHVAGKHISYNEQF
>TRBV5-6|TRBJ1-6|14
VSSLIQGIYNSPLH
>TRBV11-2|TRBJ1-4|15
ASNRQGARFLGEKLF
>TRBV25-1|TRBJ1-4|6
AKAPAF
>TRBV6-6|TRBJ2-7|11
ASSYGPDYEQY
>TRBV11-2|TRBJ2-5|12
ASGTIGGRETQY
>TRBV6-2/TRBV6-3|TRBJ1-1|12
ASSLQGEGTEAF
>TRBV6-5|TRBJ2-7|11
ATGTPQTYEQY
>TRBV6-2/TRBV6-3|TRBJ2-2|14
ASTRPGGIRTGELF
>TRBV5-4|TRBJ1-3|13
ARSLQGAAGNTIY
>TRBV30|TRBJ1-3|13
AWSLGQGSGNTIY
>TRBV14|TRBJ2-7|13
VSSQNLGTKPEQY
>TRBV5-5|TRBJ2-1|16
ASSSTSGRTYSYNEQF
>TRBV11-2|TRBJ2-5|12
ASSPQFGQETQY
>TRBV28|TRBJ1-1|13
ASSKPGQGNTEAF
>TRBV12-3/TRBV12-4|TRBJ1-2|14
ASSPSGRAISQGYT
>TRBV6-5|TRBJ2-2|13
ASNIAGPNTGELF
>TRBV5-4|TRBJ2-7|14
ASSKSTSGLTYEQY
>TRBV28|TRBJ2-7|11
ASETGPPGEQY
>TRBV10-2|TRBJ2-5|11
ASSPTAENGQY
>TRBV6-5|TRBJ2-7|13
ASSAPGQASYDQY
>TRBV6-1|TRBJ2-7|11
ATGLAHNYEQY
>TRBV4-2|TRBJ2-1|15
ASSQDPASGRYNEQF
>TRBV6-1|TRBJ2-7|11
ATLLAHNYEQY
>TRBV28|TRBJ1-1|12
ASSFDNLNTEAF
>TRBV5-6|TRBJ1-3|10
ASSFQGNTIY